These 14 T cell receptor beta chains were all obtained from the same sample, sequenced in a study of T cell responses to AZD1222 COVID-19 vaccine. Some clones are missing from TCRdb's copy, which holds only in-frame ones; the method was immunoSEQ multiplex PCR. In the table there are about 150,000 clones, about 93% of which are singletons. The material was peripheral blood, obtained on day 0 of AZD1222 vaccination. These receptors all stem from an adult in good health.

This clone was seen once. This chain links TRBV24-1 with TRBJ1-1; D is perhaps TRBD1 (5 bases). The CDR3 totals 14 residues. Germline V gene sequence: CDR1 KGHDR, CDR2 SFDVKD. V was shortened by 5 bases and J by 1 base, with 10 bases between the two germline ends. The CDR3 here is CATSVRGRNTEAFF. CDR3 coding DNA: TGTGCCACCAGTGTCCGGGGGAGGAACACTGAAGCTTTCTTT.

The CDR3 coding sequence is TGTGCCAGCAGCCAATTAGAGGGGGGACAGCCCCAGCATTTT. Amino acid sequence: CASSQLEGGQPQHF. The chain couples TRBV7-2 to TRBJ1-5; perhaps TRBD1 as D (6 bases). Germline V gives CDR1 SGHTA, CDR2 FQGNSA. The CDR3 is 14 residues long. V lost 5 bases to trimming and J lost 7 bases, with 15 bases between them. The full variable domain, its missing parts supplied by reference TRBV7-2 and TRBJ1-5, is GAGVSQSPSNKVTEKGKDVELRCDPISGHTALYWYRQSLGQGLEFLIYFQGNSAPDKSGLPSDRFSAERTGGSVSTLTIQRTQQEDSAVYLCASSQLEGGQPQHFGDGTRLSIL.

The table lists this clone with a count of one. The chain recombines TRBV25-1 with TRBJ1-2, with D possibly being TRBD1 (5 bases). The V end lost 7 bases, the J end lost 3 bases, and 9 bases lay between the germline ends. CDR1 and CDR2 from the germline V gene are MGHDK and SYGVNS. The CDR3 runs 12 residues. CDR3 loop: CASKQQDYGYTF. DNA for the CDR3: TGTGCCAGCAAGCAACAGGACTATGGCTACACCTTC.

The J gene is TRBJ2-5, the V gene TRBV5-1; D possibly corresponds to TRBD1 (6 bases). Deletions cut 1 base from V and 1 base from J, with 11 bases between. CDR3 length equals 15 residues. CDR1 and CDR2 from the germline V gene are SGHRS and YFSETQ. The CDR3 protein is CASSLMGAFQETQYF. The CDR3 DNA reads as TGCGCCAGCAGCTTGATGGGGGCCTTCCAAGAGACCCAGTACTTC.

This rearrangement joins TRBV13 to TRBJ1-2, with 9 bases that match TRBD1. Looked up from germline, CDR1 is PRHDT and CDR2 is FYEKMQ (reference sequence). V lost 3 bases and J lost 0; bases outside the gene matches: 11. The CDR3 is 18 amino acids. This chain's CDR3 is CASSLGGGQGRANYGYTF. The CDR3 bases are TGTGCCAGCAGCTTGGGAGGGGGACAGGGTCGAGCTAACTATGGCTACACCTTC.

The V gene is TRBV11-2, the J gene TRBJ2-2; D might be TRBD1 (5 bases). The length of the CDR3 is 17 residues. V was cut by 1 base and J by 3 bases, with 15 bases left in between. Germline V CDR1 and CDR2: SGHAT, FQNNGV. The chain's CDR3 is CASSLGSSRAYTGELFF. CDR3 bases: TGTGCCAGCAGCTTAGGGTCCTCCAGGGCATACACCGGGGAGCTGTTTTTT. The variable domain in full, with the rest retrieved from reference TRBV11-2 and TRBJ2-2, is EAGVAQSPRYKIIEKRQSVAFWCNPISGHATLYWYQQILGQGPKLLIQFQNNGVVDDSQLPKDRFSAERLKGVDSTLKIQPAKLEDSAVYLCASSLGSSRAYTGELFFGEGSRLTVL.

J is TRBJ2-7 and V is TRBV6-5; perhaps TRBD1 as D (5 bases). V lost 10 bases to trimming and J lost 3 bases, with 13 bases between them. Germline V gene sequence: CDR1 MNHEY, CDR2 SVGAGI. The CDR3 has 12 residues. The CDR3 DNA sequence: TGTGCCATCCCAGGGTTCAGCTACGAGCAGTACTTC. Translation: CAIPGFSYEQYF.

CDR3 sequence: CASSEGQSLYGYTF. CDR3 nucleotides: TGTGCCAGCAGTGAAGGACAGAGCCTGTATGGCTACACCTTC. The chain carries TRBV25-1 and TRBJ1-2; D might be TRBD1 (6 bases). The CDR3 length is 14 residues. The germline gives CDR1 MGHDK, CDR2 SYGVNS. V shed 2 bases and J shed 5 bases, with 12 bases lying between them.

The chain combines TRBV6-5 with TRBJ1-1, with D unclear. CDR1 is MNHEY and CDR2 is SVGAGI in the germline V gene. Trimming shortened V by 5 bases and J by 0 bases, and 10 bases separated the two germline ends. CDR3 length: 14 amino acids. The CDR3 coding sequence is TGTGCCAGCAGTCAGGACGCGGTGAACACTGAAGCTTTCTTT. Protein: CASSQDAVNTEAFF.

CDR3 loop: CASSLMGGEQYF. The CDR3, as DNA: TGTGCCAGCAGTTTAATGGGCGGCGAGCAGTACTTC. J is TRBJ2-7 and V is TRBV12-3 or TRBV12-4; D not resolved. The CDR3 spans 12 residues. Between the trimmed V and J ends, which lost 2 bases and 6 bases, there was a span of 8 bases.

This clone has just one count. The J gene is TRBJ1-2, the V gene TRBV30; TRBD1 matches at 8 bases. The CDR3 is made up of 15 amino acids. CDR1 is GTSNPN and CDR2 is SVGIG in the germline V gene (reference sequence). J lost 8 bases, V lost 0 bases, and 11 bases had no gene match. The CDR3 DNA sequence: TGTGCCTGGAGTGTACAATCAGGGGGCGCTTCCGGCTACACCTTC. Translation gives CAWSVQSGGASGYTF.

This rearrangement joins TRBV9 to TRBJ2-2, with 8 bases matching TRBD2. CDR1 and CDR2 from the germline V gene are SGDLS and YYNGEE. V was clipped by 1 base and J by 8 bases; unmatched bases: 13. The CDR3 sequence is 17 residues long. CDR3 nucleotide sequence: TGTGCCAGCAGCGTACGTGACAGCGGGGGTTCGGGAGGGGAGCTGTTTTTT. Encoded protein: CASSVRDSGGSGGELFF.

This rearrangement joins TRBV6-4 to TRBJ2-3; 7 bases are a match to TRBD1. Germline V gene data show CDR1 as MRHNA and CDR2 as SNTAGT. V lost 3 bases to trimming and J lost 3 bases; unmatched junction nucleotides: 6. This CDR3 is 15 amino acids long. CDR3 sequence reads: CASSEVGGLTDTQYF. The CDR3 DNA follows: TGTGCCAGCAGTGAAGTAGGGGGCCTTACAGATACGCAGTATTTT.

This clone came up a few times. The chain recombines TRBV6-5 with TRBJ1-6, with 7 bases aligning to TRBD1. J lost 7 bases, V lost 0 bases, and 6 bases had no gene match. Germline CDR1 is MNHEY and CDR2 is SVGAGI. CDR3 length equals 16 residues. CDR3 sequence: CASSYSRDSWNSPLHF. The CDR3 DNA is TGTGCCAGCAGTTACTCGAGGGACAGCTGGAATTCACCCCTCCACTTT.